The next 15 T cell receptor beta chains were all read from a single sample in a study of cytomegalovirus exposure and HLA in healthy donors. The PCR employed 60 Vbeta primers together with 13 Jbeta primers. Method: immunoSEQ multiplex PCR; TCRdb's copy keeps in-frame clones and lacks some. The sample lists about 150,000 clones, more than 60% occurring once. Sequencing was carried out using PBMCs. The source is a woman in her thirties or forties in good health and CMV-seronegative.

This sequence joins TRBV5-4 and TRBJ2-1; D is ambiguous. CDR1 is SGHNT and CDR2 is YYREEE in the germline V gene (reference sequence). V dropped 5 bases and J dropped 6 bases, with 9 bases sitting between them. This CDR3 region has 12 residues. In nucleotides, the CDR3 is TGTGCCAGCAGGCTAGAGCTCAATGAGCAGTTCTTC. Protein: CASRLELNEQFF.

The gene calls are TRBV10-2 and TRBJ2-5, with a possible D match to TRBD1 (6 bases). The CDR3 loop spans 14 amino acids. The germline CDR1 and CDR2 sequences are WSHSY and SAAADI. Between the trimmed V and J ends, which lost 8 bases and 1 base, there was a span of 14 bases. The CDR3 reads CASSGTTIQETQYF. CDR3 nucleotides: TGCGCCAGCTCCGGGACAACAATCCAAGAGACCCAGTACTTC.

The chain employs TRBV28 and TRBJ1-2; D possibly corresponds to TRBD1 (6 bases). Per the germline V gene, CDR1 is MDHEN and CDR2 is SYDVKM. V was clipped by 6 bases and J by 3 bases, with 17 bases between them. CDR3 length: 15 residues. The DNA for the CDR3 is TGTGCCAGCAGGGGAAGCTGGGGGCAGGACTATGGCTACACCTTC. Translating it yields CASRGSWGQDYGYTF.

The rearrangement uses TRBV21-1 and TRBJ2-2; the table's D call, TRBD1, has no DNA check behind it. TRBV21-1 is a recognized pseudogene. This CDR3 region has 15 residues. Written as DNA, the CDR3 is TGTGCCAGCAGCTCAGGGACAGGCGACACCGGGGAGCTGTTTTTT. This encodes CASSSGTGDTGELFF.

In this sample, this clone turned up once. In DNA form, the CDR3 reads TGCGCCAGCAGCCCAGGACTAGCGGGAGGGTTAAGCACAGATACGCAGTATTTT. Protein: CASSPGLAGGLSTDTQYF. The gene calls are TRBV4-1 and TRBJ2-3; TRBD2 matches at 15 bases. CDR1 and CDR2 from the germline V gene are MGHRA and YSYEKL. The CDR3 runs to 18 residues. The trim removed 4 bases at V and 0 bases at J, leaving 5 bases unmatched.

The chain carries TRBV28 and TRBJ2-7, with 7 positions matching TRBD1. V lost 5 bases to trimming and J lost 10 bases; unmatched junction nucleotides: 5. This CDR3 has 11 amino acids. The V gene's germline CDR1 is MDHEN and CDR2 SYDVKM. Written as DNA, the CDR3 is TGTGCCAGCAGTCCCGACAGGGCCCAGTACTTC. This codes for CASSPDRAQYF.

Written as DNA, the CDR3 is TGCGCCAGCAGCTTTCAAGAGACGGGACAGGGTTACGAGCAGTACTTC. Translation gives CASSFQETGQGYEQYF. The genes are TRBV5-1 and TRBJ2-7; 9 nucleotides line up with TRBD1. Losses at the gene ends were 2 bases for V and 4 bases for J; bases not matched to a gene: 10. CDR1 is SGHRS, CDR2 YFSETQ, per germline. The CDR3 totals 16 residues.

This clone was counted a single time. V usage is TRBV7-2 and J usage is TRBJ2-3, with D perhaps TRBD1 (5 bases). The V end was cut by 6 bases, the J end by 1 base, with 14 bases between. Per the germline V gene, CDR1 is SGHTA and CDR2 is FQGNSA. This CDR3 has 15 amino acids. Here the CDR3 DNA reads TGTGCCAGCAGGGTTGACAGTAGCCGCACAGATACGCAGTATTTT. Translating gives CASRVDSSRTDTQYF.

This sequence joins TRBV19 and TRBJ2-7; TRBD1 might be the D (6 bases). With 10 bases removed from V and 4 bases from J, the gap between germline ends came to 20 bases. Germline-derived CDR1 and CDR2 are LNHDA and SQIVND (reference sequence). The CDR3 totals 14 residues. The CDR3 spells CATGRVGAVYEQYF. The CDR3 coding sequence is TGTGCCACCGGCCGTGTGGGGGCGGTGTACGAGCAGTACTTC.

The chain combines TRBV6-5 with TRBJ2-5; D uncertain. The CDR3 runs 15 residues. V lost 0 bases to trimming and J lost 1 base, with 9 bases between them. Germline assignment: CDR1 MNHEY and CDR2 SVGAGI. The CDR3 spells CASSYSSGSQETQYF. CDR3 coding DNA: TGTGCCAGCAGTTACTCGTCGGGTTCCCAAGAGACCCAGTACTTC.

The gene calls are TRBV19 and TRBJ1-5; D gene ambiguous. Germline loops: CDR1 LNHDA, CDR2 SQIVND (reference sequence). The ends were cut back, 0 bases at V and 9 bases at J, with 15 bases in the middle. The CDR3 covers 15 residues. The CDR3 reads CASSIDRRGGVPQHF. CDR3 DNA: TGTGCCAGTAGTATAGATCGTAGAGGCGGGGTGCCCCAGCATTTT.

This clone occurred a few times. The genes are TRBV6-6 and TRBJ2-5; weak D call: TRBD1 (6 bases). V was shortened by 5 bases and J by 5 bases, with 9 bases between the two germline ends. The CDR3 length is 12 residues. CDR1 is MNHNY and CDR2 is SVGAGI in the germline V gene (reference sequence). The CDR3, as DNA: TGTGCCAGCAGTCCTACAGGGGAGACCCAGTACTTC. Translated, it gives CASSPTGETQYF.

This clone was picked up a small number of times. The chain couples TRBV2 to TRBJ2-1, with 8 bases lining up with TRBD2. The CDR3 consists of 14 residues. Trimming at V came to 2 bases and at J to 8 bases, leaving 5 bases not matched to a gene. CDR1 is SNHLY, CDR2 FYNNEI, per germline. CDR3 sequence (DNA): TGTGCCAGCAGTGAACGCGGGGGGCGTGATGAGCAGTTCTTC. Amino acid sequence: CASSERGGRDEQFF.

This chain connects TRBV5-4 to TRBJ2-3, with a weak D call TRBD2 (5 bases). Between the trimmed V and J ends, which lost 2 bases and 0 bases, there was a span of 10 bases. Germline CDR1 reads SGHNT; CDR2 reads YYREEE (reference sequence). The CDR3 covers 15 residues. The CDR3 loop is CASSLKGASTDTQYF. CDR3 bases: TGTGCCAGCAGCTTAAAGGGAGCTAGCACAGATACGCAGTATTTT.

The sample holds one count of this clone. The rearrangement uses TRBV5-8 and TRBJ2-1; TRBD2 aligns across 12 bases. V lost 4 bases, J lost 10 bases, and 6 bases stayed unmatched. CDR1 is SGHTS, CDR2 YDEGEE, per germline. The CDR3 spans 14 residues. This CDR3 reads CASSPGLAGGEQFF. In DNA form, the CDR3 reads TGTGCCAGCAGCCCGGGACTAGCGGGCGGGGAGCAGTTCTTC.